This TCR beta chain was profiled in a study of blood T cells in healthy people across ages. Study at large: With template switching, about one barcoded beta molecule was captured per two T cells.

Note on this clonotype: Its cognate antigen is unknown.

A second PCR of roughly 7 to 11 cycles used a sample-barcoded 5' primer and a J-beta primer mix. Via MiXCR, TCRdb re-called the 5' RACE reads, giving one row per CDR3 protein. The sample includes about 670,000 distinct CDR3 sequences, approximately 40% of them seen just once. Trimming at V came to 6 bases and at J to 7 bases, leaving 8 bases not matched to a gene. CDR1 and CDR2 (germline): SNHLY, FYNNEI. This CDR3 contains 14 residues. The study, taken as a whole, reports: Unsorted PBMC material precluded a definitive naive versus antigen-experienced comparison. Fewer expanded clones and more diversity marked long-lived versus aged donors. The recorded TCR beta diversity per million T cells decreased in a roughly linear manner with age.

Sequenced: blood. The chain has TRBV2 and TRBJ1-2, with TRBD1 identical over 10 bases. The source is an older man in good health. CDR3 protein: CASSEYGQGGGYTF. In DNA form, the CDR3 reads TGTGCCAGCAGCGAATATGGACAGGGGGGTGGCTACACCTTC.